Listed below are T cell receptor beta chains from one sample, sequenced in a study of shared clonotypes between healthy human individuals. TCRdb's copy holds only in-frame clones and misses some; the assay was immunoSEQ multiplex PCR. The profile shows millions of clones, just under 95% of them singletons. The specimen sequenced was naive CD8+ T cells sorted from blood. The receptors shown here come from a man aged 18 to 30 in good health. The CDR3 runs from the conserved cysteine through the conserved F or W. A D gene is named only where the DNA matches it firmly. Where a row states a size, it is once, few, many or the class of an expanded clone; other rows omit it.

clone size,D gene,J gene,V gene,CDR3 DNA,CDR3 protein
NA,NA,TRBJ2-3,TRBV30,TGTGCCTGGAGTGTTATAACAGATACGCAGTATTTT,CAWSVITDTQYF
NA,NA,TRBJ2-1,TRBV4-3,TGCGCCAGCAGCCCAACTGAGGGGACGTTGGGGGGGCATGAGCAGTTCTTC,CASSPTEGTLGGHEQFF
NA,NA,TRBJ1-2,TRBV6-5,TGTGCCAGCAGTTACGGACCAGACTATGGCTACACCTTC,CASSYGPDYGYTF
NA,NA,TRBJ2-1,TRBV7-2,TGTGCCAGCAGCTTCAACAAGGCGAATGAGCAGTTCTTC,CASSFNKANEQFF
NA,NA,TRBJ1-1,TRBV19,TGTGCCAGTAGTATGAGGTTGAACACTGAAGCTTTCTTT,CASSMRLNTEAFF
NA,TRBD1,TRBJ2-7,TRBV27,TGTGCCAGCAGTCCTCTGGGGACAGGGGGCTTTTACGAGCAGTACTTC,CASSPLGTGGFYEQYF
NA,TRBD2,TRBJ2-5,TRBV14,TGTGCCAGCAGCCTCAGAACTAGCGGGGGCCAAGAGACCCAGTACTTC,CASSLRTSGGQETQYF
NA,NA,TRBJ2-2,TRBV7-9,TGTGCCAGCAGCTTAGGGCGGGCCGGGGAGCTGTTTTTT,CASSLGRAGELFF
NA,TRBD2,TRBJ2-4,TRBV13,TGTGCCAGCAGCTCGACTAGCGGGACGGCCAAAAACATTCAGTACTTC,CASSSTSGTAKNIQYF
NA,TRBD1,TRBJ2-7,TRBV6-4,TGTGCCAGCAGTGGACAGGGCCCAAATTTCTACGAGCAGTACTTC,CASSGQGPNFYEQYF
once,NA,TRBJ1-3,TRBV11-3,TGTGCCAGCAGCCTAGGGCGTTTTGGGGATGGAAACACCATATATTTT,CASSLGRFGDGNTIYF
few,NA,TRBJ2-5,TRBV2,TGTGCCAGCAGGGGGGCGGTAGAAGAGACCCAGTACTTC,CASRGAVEETQYF
NA,NA,TRBJ1-5,TRBV4-2,TGTGCCAGCAGCCAAGGGGGAGCGGGTCAGCCCCAGCATTTT,CASSQGGAGQPQHF
NA,NA,TRBJ2-7,TRBV5-4,TGTGCCAGCAGCCCCGGACGGATCTACGAGCAGTACTTC,CASSPGRIYEQYF
NA,NA,TRBJ2-1,TRBV5-8,TGTGCCAGCAGCAGGCTGGGGACCCCCTACGATGAGCAGTTCTTC,CASSRLGTPYDEQFF
NA,NA,TRBJ2-7,TRBV27,TGTGCCAGCAGTTTTAAGGGGGTAGGCTACGAGCAGTACTTC,CASSFKGVGYEQYF
once,TRBD1,TRBJ2-7,TRBV19,TGTGCCAGTAGTAGACGGGACAGCGTAAGCGAGCAGTACTTC,CASSRRDSVSEQYF
NA,TRBD1,TRBJ2-2,TRBV5-1,TGCGCCAGCAGCTTGGACCGACAGGGGGGAACCGGGGAGCTGTTTTTT,CASSLDRQGGTGELFF
NA,TRBD1,TRBJ1-6,TRBV6-1,TGTGCCAGCAGAGACAGGGGGGCTAGCAATTCACCCCTCCACTTT,CASRDRGASNSPLHF
NA,NA,TRBJ2-1,TRBV11-2,TGTGCCAGCAGCTTAGAAATGGGATCCGATGAGCAGTTCTTC,CASSLEMGSDEQFF
NA,NA,TRBJ2-1,TRBV2,TGTGCCAGCAGAGGGTGGCTAGGCGATGAGCAGTTCTTC,CASRGWLGDEQFF
NA,NA,TRBJ2-3,TRBV6-1,TGTGCCAGCAGTGACCACCCGGGGCTCTCCACAGATACGCAGTATTTT,CASSDHPGLSTDTQYF
once,TRBD1,TRBJ2-7,TRBV28,TGTGCCAGCAGTTTGCTGTGGGACAGGGTGTACGAGCAGTACTTC,CASSLLWDRVYEQYF
NA,NA,TRBJ2-2,TRBV30,TGTGCCTGGAGTTCGGGACTCCGTGAGGAGCTGTTTTTT,CAWSSGLREELFF
NA,NA,TRBJ2-7,TRBV4-2,TGTGCCAGCAGCCAGGGCGGAGAAGGGCCGTACGAGCAGTACTTC,CASSQGGEGPYEQYF